Listed here is a single T cell receptor beta chain. Germline loops: CDR1 MNHEY, CDR2 SMNVEV (reference sequence). V shed 3 bases and J shed 7 bases, with 7 bases lying between them. This CDR3 spans 13 amino acids. TCRdb's table, derived via immunoSEQ multiplex PCR, lists solely in-frame clones and lacks some. Among 350,000 or so clones listed, roughly 86% were seen once. Those who participated ranged in age from roughly 18 to 90 years and resided in about two dozen US areas. This sample stems from a study of blood T cell repertoires in COVID-19. About the research overall: T cells, B-cell-depleted T cells, or PBMCs supplied cDNA or gDNA.

Sequencing used PBMCs or T cells enriched from blood (not recorded which). The clonotype comes from a woman aged 30 to 39 who had been exposed to COVID-19. The rearrangement links TRBV27 to TRBJ1-6, with no clear D. CDR3 loop: CASSFYKNSPLHF. The CDR3 coding sequence is TGTGCCAGCAGTTTTTACAAAAATTCACCCCTCCACTTT.